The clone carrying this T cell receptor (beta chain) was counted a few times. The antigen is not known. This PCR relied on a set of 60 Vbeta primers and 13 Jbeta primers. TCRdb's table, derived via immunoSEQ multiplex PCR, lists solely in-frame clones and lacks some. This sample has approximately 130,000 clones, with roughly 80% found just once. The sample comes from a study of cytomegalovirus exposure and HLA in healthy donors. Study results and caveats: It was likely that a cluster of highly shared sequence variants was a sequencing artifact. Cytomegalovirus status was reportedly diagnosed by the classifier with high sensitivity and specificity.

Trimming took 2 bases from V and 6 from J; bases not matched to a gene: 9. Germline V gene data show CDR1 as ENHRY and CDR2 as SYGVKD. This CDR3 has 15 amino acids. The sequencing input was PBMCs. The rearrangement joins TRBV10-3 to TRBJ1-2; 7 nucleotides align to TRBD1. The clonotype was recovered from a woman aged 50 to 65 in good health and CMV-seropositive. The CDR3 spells CAISETRQGVNGYTF. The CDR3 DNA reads TGTGCCATCAGTGAGACCCGACAGGGAGTGAATGGCTACACCTTC.